This record covers a single T cell receptor (beta chain). TCRdb itself ran the 5' RACE reads through MiXCR, one entry per CDR3 protein. The table lists roughly 110,000 distinct CDR3 sequences, 15% to 20% of them singletons, with 25% to 30% in the top ten. The data are from a study of T-cell memory formation after mild COVID-19. CDR3 size: 16 residues. Germline lookup yields CDR1 MNHEY and CDR2 SMNVEV (reference sequence). The junction had 16 bases not matched to a gene; V was cut back by 6 bases and J by 5 bases. The chain links TRBV27 to TRBJ2-7; TRBD2 matches at 7 bases. The sequencing input was PBMCs or a T cell subset sorted from them (not recorded which). This clonotype was obtained from an adult woman who had mild COVID-19 (a few samples of this study predate the infection). Cell type and time point are not known. CDR3 in DNA: TGTGCCAGCAGCTTGCCCCCCCGGGGGGATTGGAACGAGCAGTACTTC. Amino acid sequence: CASSLPPRGDWNEQYF.